Each of the 7 T cell receptor beta chains below was sequenced from the same sample in a study of HIV-infected patients and healthy controls. No cell fractionation was done, so the repertoire covers all unsorted peripheral blood T cells. cDNA was made from about 500 ng RNA using alpha and beta constant primers. Each of the alpha and beta chains got its own library through chain-specific third strand synthesis with indices. TCRdb reprocessed the 5' RACE reads with MiXCR, giving one entry per CDR3 protein. The sample lists approximately 7,700 distinct CDR3 sequences, 5% to 6.5% seen once, with roughly 22% in the top ten. This specimen consisted of blood, obtained before antiretroviral therapy. The receptors were gathered from an adult with HIV infection.

This clonotype was recorded many times. This rearrangement joins TRBV4-3 to TRBJ1-1; D remains ambiguous. The V end lost 4 bases, the J end lost 3 bases, and 12 bases lay between the germline ends. Germline V gives CDR1 LGHNA, CDR2 YSLEER. The CDR3 sequence is 14 residues long. The CDR3 region is CASSRVVTDTEAFF. The CDR3 bases are TGCGCCAGCAGCCGAGTCGTGACGGACACTGAAGCTTTCTTT.

This clonotype counts as medium-sized (0.01 to 0.1%). The gene calls are TRBV13 and TRBJ2-1; TRBD1 is a possible D gene (6 bases). Between the trimmed V and J ends, which lost 5 bases and 2 bases, there was a span of 13 bases. The CDR3 is 15 residues long. The germline V gene encodes CDR1 PRHDT and CDR2 FYEKMQ (reference sequence). The CDR3 coding sequence is TGTGCCAGCAGCGAGGACAGAGGTACCTACAATGAGCAGTTCTTC. Residues: CASSEDRGTYNEQFF.

This clonotype was picked up a small number of times. The chain is built from TRBV15 and TRBJ2-7, with D tentatively TRBD2 (6 bases). Deletions cut 0 bases from V and 3 bases from J, with 9 bases between. The CDR3 is 14 residues long. Germline V lookup: CDR1 LNHNV, CDR2 YYDKDF (reference sequence). The CDR3 reads CATSRDRGIYEQYV. The CDR3 nucleotides read TGTGCCACCAGCAGAGATCGGGGGATCTACGAGCAGTACGTC.

There are many counts of this clonotype. The chain carries TRBV5-1 and TRBJ2-7; D unclear. There are 13 residues in the CDR3. V was clipped by 0 bases and J by 7 bases, with 11 bases between them. Germline loops: CDR1 SGHRS, CDR2 YFSETQ. CDR3 coding DNA: TGCGCCAGCAGCTTGGCGGCCGGTTGGGAGCAGTACGTC. Amino acids: CASSLAAGWEQYV.

In this sample, this clonotype turned up many times. V is TRBV7-8 and J is TRBJ2-5, with D perhaps TRBD1 (5 bases). The V end was cut by 3 bases, the J end by 7 bases, with 18 bases between. In germline, CDR1 is SGHVS, CDR2 FQNEAQ. The CDR3 extends over 15 amino acids. As DNA, the CDR3 is TGTGCCAGCAGCTTGAGACACGACGCCACAGGGACCCAGTACTTC. Translation gives CASSLRHDATGTQYF.

By sample share, this clonotype is medium-sized. The V gene is TRBV29-1, the J gene TRBJ1-1, with D possibly being TRBD1 (5 bases). The V and J ends lost 6 bases and 3 bases respectively, with 17 bases between them. The CDR3 runs to 14 residues. CDR1 is SQVTM, CDR2 ANQGSEA, per germline. The CDR3 DNA is TGCAGCGTGAAAGTGGGGGGATTAGACACTGAAGCTTTCTTT. Its translation is CSVKVGGLDTEAFF.

Ten or more counts support this clonotype. The chain carries TRBV18 and TRBJ2-5; D is unresolved. This CDR3 comprises 13 residues. Germline V lookup: CDR1 KGHSH, CDR2 LQKENI. With 0 bases removed from V and 1 base from J, the gap between germline ends came to 3 bases. The CDR3 here is CASSPPTQETQYF. The CDR3 DNA is TGTGCCAGCTCACCACCGACCCAAGAGACCCAGTACTTC. The full variable domain, completed using reference TRBV18 and TRBJ2-5, is NAGVMQNPRHLVRRRGQEARLRCSPMKGHSHVYWYRQLPEEGLKFMVYLQKENIIDESGMPKERFSAEFPKEGPSILRIQQVVRGDSAAYFCASSPPTQETQYFGPGTRLLVL.